The source of this T cell receptor beta chain is a study of blood T cell repertoires in COVID-19. Overall study: T cells, B-cell-depleted T cells, or PBMCs supplied cDNA or gDNA.

Sequencing was performed with immunoSEQ multiplex PCR; in TCRdb, only in-frame clones are kept and a portion is missing. The sample includes about 100,000 clones, 86% of them seen just once. The germline gives CDR1 SQVTM, CDR2 ANQGSEA. Trimming cost V 4 bases and J 6 bases; bases outside gene matches: 5. This CDR3 has 13 residues. The rearrangement uses TRBV29-1 and TRBJ2-2, with 7 bases fitting TRBD2. Sequenced: peripheral blood. The TCR originated in a man aged 55 to 70 with acute or convalescent COVID-19. CDR3 sequence (DNA): TGCAGCGTTGTAGGACTAGATTCCGGGGAGCTGTTTTTT. Its translation is CSVVGLDSGELFF.